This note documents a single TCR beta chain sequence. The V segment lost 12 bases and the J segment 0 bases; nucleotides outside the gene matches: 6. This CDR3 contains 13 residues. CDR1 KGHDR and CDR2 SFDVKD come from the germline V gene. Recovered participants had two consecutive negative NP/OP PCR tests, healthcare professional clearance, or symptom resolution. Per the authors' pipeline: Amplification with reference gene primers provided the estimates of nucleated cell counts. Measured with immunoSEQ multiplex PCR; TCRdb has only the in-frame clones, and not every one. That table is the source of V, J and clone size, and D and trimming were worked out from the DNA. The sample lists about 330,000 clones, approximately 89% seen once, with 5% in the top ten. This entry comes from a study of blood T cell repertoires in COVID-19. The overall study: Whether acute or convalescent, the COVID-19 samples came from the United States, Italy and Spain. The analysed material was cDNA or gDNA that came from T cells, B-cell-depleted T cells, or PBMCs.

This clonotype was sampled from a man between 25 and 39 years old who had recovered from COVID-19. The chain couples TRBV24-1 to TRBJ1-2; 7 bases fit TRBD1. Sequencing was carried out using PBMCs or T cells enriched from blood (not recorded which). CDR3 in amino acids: CAASGTANYGYTF. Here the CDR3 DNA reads TGTGCCGCCTCCGGGACAGCTAACTATGGCTACACCTTC.